This T cell receptor (beta chain) was observed in a study of T-cell memory formation after mild COVID-19. Notes on the study in general: In pre-infection memory, a portion of responding clones appeared, which suggested that cross-reactive memory joined.

The table lists this clonotype with a few counts. Its antigen is not identified. CDR3 length equals 12 residues. Trimming removed 1 base from V and 8 bases from J, with 9 bases in between. The germline V gene has CDR1 SGHVS and CDR2 FQNEAQ. TCRdb independently ran MiXCR on the 5' RACE reads; one entry per CDR3 protein. The sample has under 300,000 distinct CDR3 sequences; roughly 8% are singletons. The gene calls are TRBV7-8 and TRBJ2-7; the D is unclear. Source material: PBMCs or a T cell subset sorted from them (not recorded which). The source is a man aged 18 to 29 who had mild COVID-19 (a few samples of this study predate the infection). Cell type and time point are not known. This CDR3 reads CASSLGTTQQYF. The CDR3 region has the DNA TGTGCCAGCAGCTTAGGAACGACCCAGCAGTACTTC.